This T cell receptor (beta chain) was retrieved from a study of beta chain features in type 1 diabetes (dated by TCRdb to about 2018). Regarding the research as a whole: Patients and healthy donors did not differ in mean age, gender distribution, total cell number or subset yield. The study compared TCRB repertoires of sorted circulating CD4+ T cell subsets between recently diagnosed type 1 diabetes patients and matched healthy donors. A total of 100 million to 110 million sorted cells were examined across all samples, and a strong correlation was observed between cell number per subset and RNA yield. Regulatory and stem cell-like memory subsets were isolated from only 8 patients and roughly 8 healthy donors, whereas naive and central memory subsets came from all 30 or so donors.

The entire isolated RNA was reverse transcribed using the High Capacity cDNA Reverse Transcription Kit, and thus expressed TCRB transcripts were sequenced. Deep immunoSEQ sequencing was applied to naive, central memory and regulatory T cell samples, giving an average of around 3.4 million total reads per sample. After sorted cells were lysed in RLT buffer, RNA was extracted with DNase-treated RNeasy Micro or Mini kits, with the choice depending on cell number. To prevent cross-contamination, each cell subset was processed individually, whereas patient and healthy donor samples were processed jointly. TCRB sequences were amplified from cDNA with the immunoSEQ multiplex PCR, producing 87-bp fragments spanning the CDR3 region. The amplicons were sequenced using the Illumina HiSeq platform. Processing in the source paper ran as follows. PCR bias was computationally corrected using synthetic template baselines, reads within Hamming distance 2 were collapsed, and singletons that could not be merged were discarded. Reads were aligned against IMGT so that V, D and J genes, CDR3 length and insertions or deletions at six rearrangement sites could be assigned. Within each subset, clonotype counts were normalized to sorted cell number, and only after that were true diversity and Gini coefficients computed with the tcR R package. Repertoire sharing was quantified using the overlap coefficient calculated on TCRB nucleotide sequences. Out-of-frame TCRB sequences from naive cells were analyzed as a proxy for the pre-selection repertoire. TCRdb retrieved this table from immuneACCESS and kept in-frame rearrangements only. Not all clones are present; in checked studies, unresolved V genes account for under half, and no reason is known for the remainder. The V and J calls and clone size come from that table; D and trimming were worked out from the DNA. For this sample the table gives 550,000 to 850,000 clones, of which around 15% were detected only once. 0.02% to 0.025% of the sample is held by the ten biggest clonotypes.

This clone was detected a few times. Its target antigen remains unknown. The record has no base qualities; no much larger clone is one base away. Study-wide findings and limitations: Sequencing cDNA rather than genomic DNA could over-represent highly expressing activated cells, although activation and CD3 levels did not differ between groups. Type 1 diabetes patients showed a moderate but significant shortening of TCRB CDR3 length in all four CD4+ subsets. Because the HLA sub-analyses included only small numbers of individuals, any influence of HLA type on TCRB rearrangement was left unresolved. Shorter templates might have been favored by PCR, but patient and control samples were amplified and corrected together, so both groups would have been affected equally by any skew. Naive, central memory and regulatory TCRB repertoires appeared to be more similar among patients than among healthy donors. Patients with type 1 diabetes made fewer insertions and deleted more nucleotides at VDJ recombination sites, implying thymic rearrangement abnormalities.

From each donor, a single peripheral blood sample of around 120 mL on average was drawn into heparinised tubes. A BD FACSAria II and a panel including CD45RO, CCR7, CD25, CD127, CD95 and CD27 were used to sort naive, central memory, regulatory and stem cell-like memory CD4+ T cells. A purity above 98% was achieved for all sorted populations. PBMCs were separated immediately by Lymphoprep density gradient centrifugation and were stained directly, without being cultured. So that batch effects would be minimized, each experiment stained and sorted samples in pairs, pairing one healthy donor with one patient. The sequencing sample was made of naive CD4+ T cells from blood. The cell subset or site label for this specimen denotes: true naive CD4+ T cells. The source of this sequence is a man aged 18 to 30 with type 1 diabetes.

The DNA sequence follows: TGTGCCAGCAGTTTATTTCCCCAGTACTTC. This encodes CASSLFPQYF. Here the chain combines TRBV27 and TRBJ2-5, with the D gene not confidently named. The CDR3 has 10 amino acids, counting the end cysteine and phenylalanine. The read is trimmed to its CDR3 DNA, 30 bases read in frame from base 1. Per the germline V gene (reference sequence), MNHEY is the CDR1 and SMNVEV is the CDR2. V is cut by 1 base and J by 9 bases, and the space between the germline ends is 3 bases.